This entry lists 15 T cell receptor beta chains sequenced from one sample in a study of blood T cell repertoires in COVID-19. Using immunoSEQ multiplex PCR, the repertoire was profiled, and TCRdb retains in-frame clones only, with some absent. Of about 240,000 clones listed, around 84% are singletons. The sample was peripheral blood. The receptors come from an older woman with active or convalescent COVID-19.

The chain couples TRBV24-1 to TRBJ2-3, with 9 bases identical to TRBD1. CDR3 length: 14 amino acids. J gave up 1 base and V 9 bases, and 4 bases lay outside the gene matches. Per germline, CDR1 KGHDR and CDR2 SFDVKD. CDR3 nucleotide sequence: TGTGCCACCGGGGGGGACAGGGGCACAGATACGCAGTATTTT. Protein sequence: CATGGDRGTDTQYF.

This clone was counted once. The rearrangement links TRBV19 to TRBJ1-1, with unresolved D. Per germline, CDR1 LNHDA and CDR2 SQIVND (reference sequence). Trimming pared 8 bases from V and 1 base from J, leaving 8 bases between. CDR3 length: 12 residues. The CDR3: CASGRQNTEAFF. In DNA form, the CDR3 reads TGTGCCAGTGGGAGACAGAACACTGAAGCTTTCTTT.

For the CDR3, the DNA is TGTGCCAGCAGTTGGACAGTCTACAATGAGCAGTTCTTC. Amino acids: CASSWTVYNEQFF. The J gene is TRBJ2-1, the V gene TRBV12-3 or TRBV12-4; tentatively, D is TRBD1 (6 bases). The V end was cut by 4 bases, the J end by 3 bases, with 7 bases between. The CDR3 spans 13 residues.

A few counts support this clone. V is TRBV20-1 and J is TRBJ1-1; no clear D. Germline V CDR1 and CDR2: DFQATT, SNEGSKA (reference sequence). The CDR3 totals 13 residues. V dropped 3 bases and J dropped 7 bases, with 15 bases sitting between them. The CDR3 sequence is CSASNRLRGEAFF. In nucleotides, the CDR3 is TGCAGTGCTAGTAACAGACTTCGGGGTGAAGCTTTCTTT.

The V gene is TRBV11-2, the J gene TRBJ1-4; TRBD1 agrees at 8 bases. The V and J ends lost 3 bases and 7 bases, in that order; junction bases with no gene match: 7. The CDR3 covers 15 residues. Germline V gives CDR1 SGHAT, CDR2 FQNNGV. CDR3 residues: CASSFYRGVGEKLFF. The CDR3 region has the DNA TGTGCCAGCAGCTTTTACAGGGGGGTTGGTGAAAAACTGTTTTTT.

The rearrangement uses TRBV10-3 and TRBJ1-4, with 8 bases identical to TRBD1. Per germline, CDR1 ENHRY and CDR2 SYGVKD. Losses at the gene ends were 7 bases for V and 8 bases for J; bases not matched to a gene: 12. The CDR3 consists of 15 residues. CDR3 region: CAIKQGADGTEKLFF. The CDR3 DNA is TGTGCCATCAAGCAGGGGGCTGACGGGACCGAAAAACTGTTTTTT.

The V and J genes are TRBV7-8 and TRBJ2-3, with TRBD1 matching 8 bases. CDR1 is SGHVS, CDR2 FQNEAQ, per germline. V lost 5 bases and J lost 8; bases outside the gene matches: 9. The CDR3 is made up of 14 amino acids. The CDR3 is CASSQGAGKGTQYF. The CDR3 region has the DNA TGTGCCAGCAGCCAGGGGGCAGGGAAGGGTACGCAGTATTTT.

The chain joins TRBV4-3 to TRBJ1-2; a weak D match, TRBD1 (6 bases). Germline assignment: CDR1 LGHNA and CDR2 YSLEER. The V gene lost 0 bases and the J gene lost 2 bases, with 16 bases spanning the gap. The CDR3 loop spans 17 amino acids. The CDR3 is CASSQDPVGGLNYGYTF. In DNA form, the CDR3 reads TGCGCCAGCAGCCAAGACCCTGTGGGGGGGCTGAACTATGGCTACACCTTC.

CDR3 protein: CASSLGGGAYEQYF. The CDR3 DNA reads as TGTGCCAGCAGCTTAGGCGGGGGGGCCTACGAGCAGTACTTC. This chain joins TRBV11-2 and TRBJ2-7, with 9 positions matching TRBD2. This CDR3 contains 14 residues. Germline lookup yields CDR1 SGHAT and CDR2 FQNNGV. V dropped 1 base and J dropped 2; count of bases not matched to a gene: 0.

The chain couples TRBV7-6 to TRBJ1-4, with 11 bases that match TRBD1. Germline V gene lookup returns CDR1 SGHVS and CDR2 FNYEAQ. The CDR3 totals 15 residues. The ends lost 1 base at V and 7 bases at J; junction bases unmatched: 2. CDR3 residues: CASSLGGQGVEKLFF. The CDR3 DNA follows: TGTGCCAGCAGCTTAGGGGGACAGGGGGTTGAAAAACTGTTTTTT.

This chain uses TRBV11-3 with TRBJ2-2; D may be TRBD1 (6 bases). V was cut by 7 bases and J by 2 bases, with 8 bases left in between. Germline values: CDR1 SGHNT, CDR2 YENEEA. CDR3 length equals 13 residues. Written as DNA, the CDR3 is TGTGCCAGCACCAGGGGAAACACCGGGGAGCTGTTTTTT. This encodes CASTRGNTGELFF.

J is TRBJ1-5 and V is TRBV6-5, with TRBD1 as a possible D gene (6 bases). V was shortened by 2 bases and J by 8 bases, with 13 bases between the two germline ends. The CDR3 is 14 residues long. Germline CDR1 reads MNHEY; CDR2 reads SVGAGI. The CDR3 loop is CASSYSGGGKPQHF. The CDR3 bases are TGTGCCAGCAGTTACAGTGGGGGCGGTAAGCCCCAGCATTTT.

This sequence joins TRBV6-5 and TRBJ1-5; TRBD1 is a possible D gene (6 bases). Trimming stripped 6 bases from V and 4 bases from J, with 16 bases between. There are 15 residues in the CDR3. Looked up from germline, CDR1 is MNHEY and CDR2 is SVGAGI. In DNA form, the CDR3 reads TGTGCCAGCAGCCAGGCAGGGGCCACTAATCAGCCCCAGCATTTT. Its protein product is CASSQAGATNQPQHF.

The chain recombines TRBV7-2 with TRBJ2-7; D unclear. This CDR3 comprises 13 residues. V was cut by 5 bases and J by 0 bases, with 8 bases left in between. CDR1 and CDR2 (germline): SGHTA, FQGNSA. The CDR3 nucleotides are TGTGCCAGCAGCCCTTTTAGCTCCTACGAGCAGTACTTC. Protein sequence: CASSPFSSYEQYF.

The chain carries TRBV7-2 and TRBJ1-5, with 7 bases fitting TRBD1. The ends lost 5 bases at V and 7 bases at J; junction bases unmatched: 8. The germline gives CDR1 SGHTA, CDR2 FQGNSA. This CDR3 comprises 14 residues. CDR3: CASSPGQPPQPQHF. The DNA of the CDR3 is TGTGCCAGCAGCCCGGGACAGCCTCCCCAGCCCCAGCATTTT.